This record covers a single T cell receptor beta chain. The data originate from a study of blood T cell repertoires in COVID-19. Sequencing used immunoSEQ multiplex PCR; TCRdb keeps in-frame clones, though not all of them. The sample lists fewer than 25,000 clones, less than 95% seen once, with roughly 2.6% in the top ten. This CDR3 is built from 13 residues. CDR1 and CDR2 (germline): SEHNR, FQNEAQ (reference sequence). Trimming took off 5 bases at V and 10 bases at J, with 15 bases between the two ends. This chain joins TRBV7-9 and TRBJ2-1; D unresolved. The TCR comes from a man in his sixties or seventies with acute or convalescent COVID-19. What was sequenced was peripheral blood. The CDR3 is CASSLRGYLEQFF. CDR3 nucleotide sequence: TGTGCCAGCAGCCTCCGAGGTTACTTGGAGCAGTTCTTC.